A single sample is the source of the 32 T cell receptor beta chains below, sequenced in a study of cytomegalovirus exposure and HLA in healthy donors. The PCR made use of 60 Vbeta and 13 Jbeta primers. Sequencing was performed with immunoSEQ multiplex PCR; in TCRdb, only in-frame clones are kept and a portion is missing. The sample comprises approximately 160,000 clones, roughly 81% of which are singletons, and under 5% rests with the top ten. Material: PBMCs. The source is a girl aged 5 to 17 in good health and CMV-seropositive.

This rearrangement joins TRBV7-2 to TRBJ2-7, with 8 bases that match TRBD2. This CDR3 is built from 15 residues. Germline trimming cut 1 base from V and 6 bases from J; bases unmatched to any gene: 8. CDR1 SGHTA and CDR2 FQGNSA come from the germline V gene. CDR3 residues: CASSLEAGGAREQYF. The CDR3 DNA reads as TGTGCCAGCAGCTTAGAGGCCGGGGGGGCGCGCGAGCAGTACTTC.

A single count supports this clone. J is TRBJ1-4 and V is TRBV7-9; a possible D gene is TRBD1 (6 bases). The V gene lost 0 bases and the J gene lost 0 bases, with 17 bases spanning the gap. Germline values: CDR1 SEHNR, CDR2 FQNEAQ (reference sequence). The CDR3 runs to 19 residues. CDR3 nucleotides: TGTGCCAGCAGCTTAGCGCCTATGGGGGGGGCCGCAACTAATGAAAAACTGTTTTTT. This codes for CASSLAPMGGAATNEKLFF.

A single count supports this clone. V usage is TRBV5-1 and J usage is TRBJ1-2, with TRBD1 identical over 9 bases. V trimming: 4 bases; J trimming: 1 base; junction bases outside the gene matches: 5. CDR3 length: 15 residues. Germline values: CDR1 SGHRS, CDR2 YFSETQ. CDR3 DNA sequence: TGCGCCAGCAGCAGACAGGGGGGTTTTAACTATGGCTACACCTTC. Translating gives CASSRQGGFNYGYTF.

This sequence joins TRBV25-1 and TRBJ1-1, with 7 positions matching TRBD1. Germline lookup yields CDR1 MGHDK and CDR2 SYGVNS. The CDR3 has 17 residues. V shed 11 bases and J 5 bases; nucleotides not matched to a gene: 23. DNA for the CDR3: TGTGCCCCCGGTCCCCGGGACAGCTTTTTTGCTTCAACTGAAGCTTTCTTT. It yields the protein CAPGPRDSFFASTEAFF.

The V gene is TRBV4-1, the J gene TRBJ1-4; D unresolved. The germline CDR1 and CDR2 sequences are MGHRA and YSYEKL. V was trimmed by 4 bases and J by 7 bases, leaving 13 bases between them. The CDR3 is 14 amino acids. The CDR3: CASSLSAGTEKLFF. CDR3 DNA: TGCGCCAGCAGCCTCTCCGCAGGTACTGAAAAACTGTTTTTT.

This chain connects TRBV15 to TRBJ1-5; D may be TRBD1 (6 bases). The length of the CDR3 is 16 residues. Deletions cut 3 bases from V and 0 bases from J, with 12 bases between. The germline V gene encodes CDR1 LNHNV and CDR2 YYDKDF (reference sequence). CDR3 in amino acids: CATSSDTGNSNQPQHF. The CDR3 bases are TGTGCCACCAGCAGTGACACAGGGAATAGCAATCAGCCCCAGCATTTT.

The chain carries TRBV10-3 and TRBJ1-4; D is possibly TRBD1 (5 bases). Germline CDR1 is ENHRY and CDR2 is SYGVKD. This CDR3 is built from 17 residues. Trimming cost V 0 bases and J 1 base, with 12 bases left between them. CDR3 sequence reads: CAISESMGTLTNEKLFF. DNA for the CDR3: TGTGCCATCAGTGAGTCGATGGGGACTTTAACTAATGAAAAACTGTTTTTT.

DNA of the CDR3: TGTGCCAGCCGGCAGGGGCCGAACACTGAAGCTTTCTTT. Translating gives CASRQGPNTEAFF. The chain has TRBV6-5 and TRBJ1-1, with D possibly matching TRBD1 (6 bases). V dropped 8 bases and J dropped 1 base, with 11 bases sitting between them. CDR3 size: 13 residues. Germline CDR1 reads MNHEY; CDR2 reads SVGAGI.

This clone came up once. The chain has TRBV27 and TRBJ1-1; weak D call: TRBD1 (5 bases). V was trimmed by 1 base and J by 3 bases, leaving 12 bases between them. Per the germline V gene, CDR1 is MNHEY and CDR2 is SMNVEV (reference sequence). The CDR3 spans 15 residues. CDR3 coding DNA: TGTGCCAGCAGTTTATTGGCCGGGGGGTACACTGAAGCTTTCTTT. Amino acid sequence: CASSLLAGGYTEAFF.

A single count supports this clone. V and J are TRBV4-1 and TRBJ2-7, with 8 bases matching TRBD2. The germline V gene has CDR1 MGHRA and CDR2 YSYEKL. V lost 0 bases to trimming and J lost 2 bases; unmatched junction nucleotides: 6. This CDR3 region has 16 residues. CDR3 sequence: CASSQDPGGVTYEQYF. Written as DNA, the CDR3 is TGCGCCAGCAGCCAAGACCCGGGGGGGGTTACCTACGAGCAGTACTTC.

The chain joins TRBV28 to TRBJ1-6; unclear D gene. V shed 7 bases and J shed 1 base, with 5 bases lying between them. The CDR3 has 13 amino acids. The germline V gene has CDR1 MDHEN and CDR2 SYDVKM. The CDR3: CASIASYNSPLHF. The CDR3 DNA sequence: TGTGCCAGCATAGCATCCTATAATTCACCCCTCCACTTT.

This clone has more than one count but fewer than ten. This chain links TRBV19 with TRBJ2-3; 8 bases are a match to TRBD1. There are 15 residues in the CDR3. V lost 1 base, J lost 5 bases, and 5 bases stayed unmatched. Germline loops: CDR1 LNHDA, CDR2 SQIVND (reference sequence). CDR3 in amino acids: CASSIVQGAKDTQYF. The CDR3 region has the DNA TGTGCCAGTAGTATAGTGCAGGGGGCAAAAGATACGCAGTATTTT.

The chain is built from TRBV2 and TRBJ1-1, with 9 bases lining up with TRBD1. Trimming cost V 8 bases and J 5 bases; bases outside gene matches: 9. The CDR3 runs to 14 residues. Germline values: CDR1 SNHLY, CDR2 FYNNEI. CDR3 in amino acids: CASCRTGVRTEAFF. For the CDR3, the DNA is TGTGCCAGCTGTCGGACAGGGGTTCGGACTGAAGCTTTCTTT.

The gene calls are TRBV2 and TRBJ1-1; D unclear. The CDR3 covers 13 residues. V was pared by 4 bases and J by 4 bases, with 10 bases between. CDR1 and CDR2 (germline): SNHLY, FYNNEI. The CDR3 nucleotides are TGTGCCAGCAGTGCGGGTGAGGGCACTGAAGCTTTCTTT. It codes for CASSAGEGTEAFF.

This clone has more than one count but fewer than ten. The chain uses TRBV30 and TRBJ2-1; 8 bases fit TRBD2. Germline-derived CDR1 and CDR2 are GTSNPN and SVGIG (reference sequence). The CDR3 spans 14 residues. V was clipped by 5 bases and J by 7 bases; unmatched bases: 10. The CDR3 DNA is TGTGCCTGGGGTACTGGCGGGGGGCGGAATGAGCAGTTCTTC. This codes for CAWGTGGGRNEQFF.

The chain is built from TRBV27 and TRBJ2-7; unclear D gene. The CDR3 has 13 residues. The germline V gene encodes CDR1 MNHEY and CDR2 SMNVEV (reference sequence). V was clipped by 0 bases and J by 7 bases, with 10 bases between them. The CDR3 DNA is TGTGCCAGCAGTTTATCGAGTATCGGGGAGCAGTACTTC. As protein: CASSLSSIGEQYF.

This chain links TRBV7-9 with TRBJ1-2, with 7 bases aligning to TRBD1. V was clipped by 3 bases and J by 1 base; unmatched bases: 5. CDR3 length: 15 amino acids. The germline CDR1 and CDR2 sequences are SEHNR and FQNEAQ (reference sequence). DNA for the CDR3: TGTGCCAGCAGCTTGGGGACAGTCCATAACTATGGCTACACCTTC. It encodes CASSLGTVHNYGYTF.

The chain links TRBV6-5 to TRBJ1-4; D gene uncertain. This CDR3 contains 14 residues. Trimming took off 4 bases at V and 7 bases at J, with 13 bases between the two ends. Germline loops: CDR1 MNHEY, CDR2 SVGAGI. The CDR3: CASSFDGEGEKLFF. The CDR3 nucleotides read TGTGCCAGCAGTTTTGACGGGGAAGGTGAAAAACTGTTTTTT.

Worth noting for this clone: Its ends do not fully match the called genes, so a read error is possible. This rearrangement joins TRBV6-6 to TRBJ1-2, with D possibly matching TRBD1 (6 bases). In germline, CDR1 is MNHNY, CDR2 SVGAGI (reference sequence). The CDR3 contains 13 residues. In nucleotides, the CDR3 is TGTGCCAGCACTTACTGGGCAGGGGTTGGCTACACCTTC. Translation gives CASTYWAGVGYTF.

CDR3 coding DNA: TGTGCCAGCAGCCAAGATTGGAGGCAAAATGGCTACACCTTC. This encodes CASSQDWRQNGYTF. The V call is TRBV14, the J call TRBJ1-2; the D is unclear. Germline-derived CDR1 and CDR2 are SGHDN and FVKESK. Deletions cut 0 bases from V and 6 bases from J, with 11 bases between. The CDR3 covers 14 residues.

The CDR3 region has the DNA TGTGCCAGCATTAGGGGGGAGACCCAGTACTTC. Residues: CASIRGETQYF. V usage is TRBV6-6 and J usage is TRBJ2-5; D may be TRBD1 (6 bases). Trimming left V 7 bases short and J 5 bases short, with 8 bases between. Germline V gives CDR1 MNHNY, CDR2 SVGAGI (reference sequence). The CDR3 consists of 11 residues.

A single count supports this clone. The chain combines TRBV7-9 with TRBJ2-5; D is unclear. The J call may be mistaken, given a closer DNA end match to TRBJ2-7. Germline V gives CDR1 SEHNR, CDR2 FQNEAQ (reference sequence). The CDR3 is 14 amino acids. CDR3 bases: TGTGCCAGCAGCTTCGGCCAGGTCCTATACGAGCAGTACTTC. Residues: CASSFGQVLYEQYF.

On this clone: The sample contains more than one DNA sequence encoding this CDR3. This sequence joins TRBV6-1 and TRBJ2-1; TRBD2 agrees at 13 bases. The CDR3 spans 15 residues. The germline V gene has CDR1 MNHNS and CDR2 SASEGT. J was trimmed by 8 bases and V by 3 bases; bases with no gene match: 4. The CDR3 DNA sequence: TGTGCCAGCAGTGAGAGACTAGCGGGGGGTTATGAGCAGTTCTTC. This translates into CASSERLAGGYEQFF.

V and J are TRBV30 and TRBJ1-1; a weak D match, TRBD1 (5 bases). Germline CDR1 reads GTSNPN; CDR2 reads SVGIG (reference sequence). The CDR3 is 14 residues long. Trimming cost V 4 bases and J 5 bases, with 17 bases left between them. CDR3 DNA: TGTGCCTGGAACCGAAGGGGTGAGGCTACTGAAGCTTTCTTT. As protein: CAWNRRGEATEAFF.

This clone appeared a few times. The rearrangement links TRBV9 to TRBJ1-1, with TRBD1 identical over 7 bases. V lost 3 bases and J lost 1; bases outside the gene matches: 9. This CDR3 comprises 16 residues. Germline CDR1 and CDR2: SGDLS and YYNGEE. CDR3: CASSAEPGQPNTEAFF. Here the CDR3 DNA reads TGTGCCAGCAGCGCAGAACCGGGACAGCCGAACACTGAAGCTTTCTTT. Full variable domain (missing parts from reference TRBV9 and TRBJ1-1): DSGVTQTPKHLITATGQRVTLRCSPRSGDLSVYWYQQSLDQGLQFLIQYYNGEERAKGNILERFSAQQFPDLHSELNLSSLELGDSALYFCASSAEPGQPNTEAFFGQGTRLTVV.

The CDR3 loop reads CASSLNLNTGELFF. As DNA, the CDR3 is TGTGCCAGCAGCTTAAACTTAAACACCGGGGAGCTGTTTTTT. The chain employs TRBV11-3 and TRBJ2-2, with D unclear. The CDR3 loop spans 14 amino acids. V gave up 2 bases and J gave up 2 bases, with 6 bases separating them. The V gene's germline CDR1 is SGHNT and CDR2 YENEEA.

This sequence joins TRBV28 and TRBJ1-5, with D possibly matching TRBD1 (6 bases). The CDR3 runs 16 residues. Trimming removed 1 base at V and 1 base at J, with 11 bases between. Looked up from germline, CDR1 is MDHEN and CDR2 is SYDVKM. In nucleotides, the CDR3 is TGTGCCAGCAGTTTATTTTGGGGGGGCAGCAATCAGCCCCAGCATTTT. Protein: CASSLFWGGSNQPQHF.

This chain joins TRBV5-8 and TRBJ2-7, with TRBD1 identical over 7 bases. The CDR3 totals 14 residues. The germline V gene has CDR1 SGHTS and CDR2 YDEGEE. Trimming cost V 3 bases and J 0 bases; bases outside gene matches: 3. The CDR3: CASSYDRVSYEQYF. DNA for the CDR3: TGTGCCAGCAGCTATGACAGGGTCTCCTACGAGCAGTACTTC.

This clone was detected a few times. The chain uses TRBV4-2 and TRBJ2-1, with 12 bases that match TRBD2. The V and J ends lost 0 bases and 8 bases, in that order; junction bases with no gene match: 17. There are 20 residues in the CDR3. CDR1 and CDR2 (germline): LGHNA, YNFKEQ. CDR3: CASSQDTGLAGGGVDDEQFF. CDR3 bases: TGTGCCAGCAGCCAAGATACGGGGCTAGCGGGGGGGGGTGTAGATGATGAGCAGTTCTTC.

The gene calls are TRBV6-5 and TRBJ2-5; possibly TRBD1 for D (5 bases). CDR3 length: 14 amino acids. Deletions cut 3 bases from V and 5 bases from J, with 13 bases between. CDR1 MNHEY and CDR2 SVGAGI come from the germline V gene. The CDR3 DNA reads as TGTGCCAGCAGTTATGACCAGGGTGTGGAGACCCAGTACTTC. This gives the protein CASSYDQGVETQYF.

This sequence joins TRBV6-1 and TRBJ2-7; the match to TRBD1 covers 9 bases. After removal of 8 bases from V and 3 bases from J, the junction contained 5 bases not matched to a gene. Per germline, CDR1 MNHNS and CDR2 SASEGT. The CDR3 loop spans 13 amino acids. CDR3 sequence: CASASDRGYEQYF. The CDR3 bases are TGTGCCAGCGCCTCGGACAGGGGCTACGAGCAGTACTTC.

This clone turned up a few times. V and J are TRBV2 and TRBJ1-1; D unclear. V was clipped by 8 bases and J by 0 bases, with 10 bases between them. The CDR3 loop spans 13 amino acids. CDR1 is SNHLY, CDR2 FYNNEI, per germline. CDR3 residues: CASLENMNTEAFF. Written as DNA, the CDR3 is TGTGCCAGCCTGGAGAATATGAACACTGAAGCTTTCTTT.